This TCR beta chain was observed in a study of TIL therapy for anti-PD-1-resistant metastatic lung cancer. In the case of this clone: Its specificity is unknown.

Findings and limits, study-wide: The cohort had more treatment-naive, never-smoker and oncogene-addicted patients than typical.

The time point was: pre-treatment sample, taken before nivolumab and TIL therapy. Pleural nodules or supraclavicular lymph nodes made up most of the excised metastases sampled. Stage 4 NSCLC adults joined between late 2017 and January 2020. This was the immunoSEQ v3 assay. Clones were read by immunoSEQ multiplex PCR, and TCRdb kept only the in-frame ones, dropping some. The sample holds about 5,300 clones, roughly 60% seen once. The CDR3 runs to 16 residues. J lost 4 bases, V lost 1 base, and 7 bases had no gene match. CDR1 is SEHNR and CDR2 is FQNEAQ in the germline V gene (reference sequence). The sample was tumor tissue, taken at baseline. This rearrangement joins TRBV7-9 to TRBJ2-1; 7 bases fit TRBD2. The source of this sequence is a man aged 65-85 years with non-small cell lung cancer. The CDR3 region is CASSLVGSGPYNEQFF. CDR3 bases: TGTGCCAGCAGCTTAGTCGGTAGCGGGCCTTACAATGAGCAGTTCTTC.